Shown below are 30 T cell receptor beta chains from a single sample sequenced in a study of T cell repertoires in cytomegalovirus infection. MiXCR, applied by TCRdb to the reads, yields one record per CDR3 protein. The sample has about 740,000 distinct CDR3 sequences; roughly a third are singletons. Sequencing was carried out using PBMCs. These receptors were taken from a human donor in good health (CMV status not recorded). Some clones in this sample may be carry-over from other donors' samples.

This clonotype was recorded a few times. The V call is TRBV6-1, the J call TRBJ1-4; perhaps TRBD1 as D (6 bases). CDR1 MNHNS and CDR2 SASEGT come from the germline V gene. The CDR3 runs to 15 residues. Between the trimmed V and J ends, which lost 5 bases and 8 bases, there was a span of 18 bases. The CDR3 DNA follows: TGTGCCAGCAGTAGTGCCGGGGCAGGGGAGGAAAAACTGTTTTTT. This encodes CASSSAGAGEEKLFF.

This rearrangement joins TRBV15 to TRBJ2-3; 11 nucleotides agree with TRBD2. The length of the CDR3 is 16 residues. The V gene's germline CDR1 is LNHNV and CDR2 YYDKDF (reference sequence). The V and J ends lost 0 bases and 8 bases, in that order; junction bases with no gene match: 7. The chain's CDR3 is CATSRDLAGGLGTQYF. CDR3 DNA sequence: TGTGCCACCAGCAGAGATCTAGCGGGGGGCCTCGGTACGCAGTATTTT.

The sample holds many counts of this clonotype. A read error may account for a junction end that differs from germline. In nucleotides, the CDR3 is TGTGCCAGCAGCTTCCGTGGAAGCGGGACCCGGATCTTC. Its translation is CASSFRGSGTRIF. The chain employs TRBV7-8 and TRBJ2-1; 7 bases fit TRBD2. The germline gives CDR1 SGHVS, CDR2 FQNEAQ. This CDR3 is built from 13 residues.

This clonotype was detected many times. The chain combines TRBV7-9 with TRBJ2-7; 10 bases are a match to TRBD1. V shed 0 bases and J 6 bases; nucleotides not matched to a gene: 5. The CDR3 spans 15 residues. Germline V gene lookup returns CDR1 SEHNR and CDR2 FQNEAQ (reference sequence). The CDR3 coding sequence is TGTGCCAGCAGCTTAGCGGGGACAGGGGTAAGCGAGCAGTACTTC. This sequence encodes CASSLAGTGVSEQYF.

This rearrangement joins TRBV28 to TRBJ1-3; a weak D match, TRBD1 (5 bases). The germline gives CDR1 MDHEN, CDR2 SYDVKM. Trimming took 2 bases from V and 7 from J, leaving 12 bases between them. The CDR3 is 14 amino acids. CDR3 loop: CASSLIYGGNTIYF. In DNA form, the CDR3 reads TGTGCCAGCAGTTTAATATATGGGGGGAACACCATATATTTT.

V gene TRBV9 combines with J gene TRBJ2-5; 10 bases fit TRBD2. V shed 4 bases and J 3 bases; nucleotides not matched to a gene: 12. Germline V gene lookup returns CDR1 SGDLS and CDR2 YYNGEE. The CDR3 contains 17 residues. The CDR3 DNA follows: TGTGCCAGCAGCTTTAGCGGGGGGACCCTACTTGAAGAGACCCAGTACTTC. This gives the protein CASSFSGGTLLEETQYF.

The chain joins TRBV25-1 to TRBJ2-3; 9 bases agree with TRBD2. V gave up 4 bases and J gave up 3 bases; unmatched junction bases: 5. The CDR3 extends over 15 amino acids. In germline, CDR1 is MGHDK, CDR2 SYGVNS. The CDR3 region has the DNA TGTGCCAGCAGTGGAGCGGGAGGAGGGACAGATACGCAGTATTTT. This sequence encodes CASSGAGGGTDTQYF.

In DNA form, the CDR3 reads TGCAGTGCTAGAGAGGGGGCGGACAATCAGCCCCAGCATTTT. It translates to CSAREGADNQPQHF. V usage is TRBV20-1 and J usage is TRBJ1-5, with TRBD1 as a possible D gene (6 bases). Looked up from germline, CDR1 is DFQATT and CDR2 is SNEGSKA (reference sequence). Trimming took off 0 bases at V and 3 bases at J, with 9 bases between the two ends. The CDR3 spans 14 residues.

The CDR3 is CASSPHAGGYEAFF. CDR3 coding DNA: TGTGCCAGCAGCCCTCACGCCGGGGGGTATGAAGCTTTCTTT. The rearrangement links TRBV3-1 to TRBJ1-1; D possibly corresponds to TRBD1 (5 bases). V gave up 4 bases and J gave up 7 bases, with 16 bases separating them. CDR1 LGHDT and CDR2 YNNKEL come from the germline V gene (reference sequence). CDR3 size: 14 residues.

CDR3 sequence reads: CASSLRQDTEAFF. CDR3 coding DNA: TGTGCCAGCAGCTTACGGCAGGACACTGAAGCTTTCTTT. V gene TRBV7-2 combines with J gene TRBJ1-1; D ambiguous. Deletions cut 2 bases from V and 3 bases from J, with 7 bases between. Germline V gene data show CDR1 as SGHTA and CDR2 as FQGNSA. The CDR3 sequence is 13 residues long.

The gene calls are TRBV9 and TRBJ2-5; unclear D gene. Trimming left V 0 bases short and J 1 base short, with 13 bases between. The CDR3 is 16 residues long. Per the germline V gene, CDR1 is SGDLS and CDR2 is YYNGEE. The CDR3 here is CASSVATFGTQETQYF. CDR3 DNA: TGTGCCAGCAGCGTAGCTACTTTCGGTACCCAAGAGACCCAGTACTTC. Supplemented by reference TRBV9 and TRBJ2-5, the full variable domain reads DSGVTQTPKHLITATGQRVTLRCSPRSGDLSVYWYQQSLDQGLQFLIQYYNGEERAKGNILERFSAQQFPDLHSELNLSSLELGDSALYFCASSVATFGTQETQYFGPGTRLLVL.

The CDR3 region has the DNA TGTGCCAGCAGTCCTGTCTTCGGGGGCCTGGGCTATGATACGCAGTATTTT. Amino acids: CASSPVFGGLGYDTQYF. V usage is TRBV28 and J usage is TRBJ2-3; the D gene could be TRBD1 or TRBD2 (6 bases each). The germline V gene has CDR1 MDHEN and CDR2 SYDVKM. Trimming shortened V by 5 bases and J by 6 bases, and 24 bases separated the two germline ends. The CDR3 is made up of 17 amino acids.

The V gene is TRBV4-1, the J gene TRBJ1-4, with D hard to call. This CDR3 has 15 amino acids. Trimming took off 1 base at V and 8 bases at J, with 14 bases between the two ends. The V gene's germline CDR1 is MGHRA and CDR2 YSYEKL. Here the CDR3 reads CASSQVKGGDEKLFF. The DNA for the CDR3 is TGCGCCAGCAGCCAAGTTAAGGGCGGTGACGAAAAACTGTTTTTT.

This chain connects TRBV6-8 to TRBJ1-1; maybe TRBD1 (5 bases). Between the trimmed V and J ends, which lost 10 bases and 5 bases, there was a span of 17 bases. The CDR3 spans 13 residues. Looked up from germline, CDR1 is MNHGY and CDR2 is SAAAGT. The CDR3 coding sequence is TGTGCCACTCACCCCGGGGCTGGGACTGAAGCTTTCTTT. Protein: CATHPGAGTEAFF.

This clonotype was counted a few times. The chain recombines TRBV12-3 or TRBV12-4 with TRBJ1-3, with TRBD1 as a possible D gene (6 bases). This CDR3 contains 18 residues. Trimming shortened V by 3 bases and J by 4 bases, and 22 bases separated the two germline ends. CDR3 in DNA: TGTGCCAGCAGTTTCGCAGGGCAGGGGCATTGGGGAGGAAACACCATATATTTT. It codes for CASSFAGQGHWGGNTIYF.

V gene TRBV7-8 combines with J gene TRBJ1-1; D unclear. The CDR3 loop spans 16 amino acids. Germline V gene sequence: CDR1 SGHVS, CDR2 FQNEAQ. Trimming left V 4 bases short and J 0 bases short, with 15 bases between. CDR3 loop: CASSSLPPGMNTEAFF. CDR3 DNA sequence: TGTGCCAGCAGCTCCCTTCCGCCAGGTATGAACACTGAAGCTTTCTTT.

V gene TRBV4-1 combines with J gene TRBJ2-5; 9 nucleotides match TRBD2. The germline gives CDR1 MGHRA, CDR2 YSYEKL. The CDR3 length is 19 residues. The junction had 13 bases not matched to a gene; V was cut back by 0 bases and J by 2 bases. The CDR3: CASSQDQEREASDQETQYF. CDR3 nucleotide sequence: TGCGCCAGCAGCCAAGATCAGGAGCGGGAGGCCTCAGATCAAGAGACCCAGTACTTC.

The genes are TRBV5-1 and TRBJ2-5, with D unresolved. This CDR3 is 13 amino acids long. The V gene lost 0 bases and the J gene lost 4 bases, with 7 bases spanning the gap. Germline V gene lookup returns CDR1 SGHRS and CDR2 YFSETQ. CDR3: CASSLAFRETQYF. Written as DNA, the CDR3 is TGCGCCAGCAGCTTGGCTTTCCGAGAGACCCAGTACTTC. Full variable domain (remainder filled in from reference TRBV5-1 and TRBJ2-5): KAGVTQTPRYLIKTRGQQVTLSCSPISGHRSVSWYQQTPGQGLQFLFEYFSETQRNKGNFPGRFSGRQFSNSRSEMNVSTLELGDSALYLCASSLAFRETQYFGPGTRLLVL.

V usage is TRBV20-1 and J usage is TRBJ2-7; D is possibly TRBD1 or TRBD2 (5 bases each). CDR3 length: 13 amino acids. Trimming took off 6 bases at V and 2 bases at J, with 14 bases between the two ends. The germline V gene encodes CDR1 DFQATT and CDR2 SNEGSKA (reference sequence). The CDR3 DNA is TGCAGTGCCACCGGGACGGAGACCTACGAGCAGTACTTC. Amino acids: CSATGTETYEQYF.

In its sample, this clonotype was seen a few times. The rearrangement uses TRBV27 and TRBJ1-2, with 8 bases lining up with TRBD1. The CDR3 sequence is 16 residues long. The V gene end was trimmed by 3 bases and the J gene end by 4 bases; junction bases not matched to a gene: 10. CDR1 is MNHEY and CDR2 is SMNVEV in the germline V gene (reference sequence). The CDR3 protein is CASSFLGTGEIYGYTF. Here the CDR3 DNA reads TGTGCCAGCAGTTTCCTCGGGACAGGTGAAATCTATGGCTACACCTTC.

The chain employs TRBV6-2 or TRBV6-3 and TRBJ2-5; TRBD1 aligns across 10 bases. J was trimmed by 9 bases and V by 2 bases; bases with no gene match: 6. Germline lookup yields CDR1 MNHEY and CDR2 SVGEGT. This CDR3 region has 14 residues. CDR3 DNA sequence: TGTGCCAGCAGTTACGCCGGGACAGGGGAGCCCCAGTACTTC. Amino acids: CASSYAGTGEPQYF.

The gene calls are TRBV6-6 and TRBJ1-1; D is possibly TRBD1 (5 bases). The CDR3 has 11 amino acids. The germline V gene has CDR1 MNHNY and CDR2 SVGAGI (reference sequence). Trimming removed 5 bases at V and 8 bases at J, with 9 bases between. Here the CDR3 DNA reads TGTGCCAGCAGTAGACAGAACGAAGCTTTCTTT. Protein product: CASSRQNEAFF.

The rearrangement joins TRBV7-9 to TRBJ1-1, with a possible D match to TRBD1 (5 bases). Per the germline V gene, CDR1 is SEHNR and CDR2 is FQNEAQ (reference sequence). CDR3 length: 15 amino acids. The germline V and J ends were trimmed by 5 bases and 4 bases, with 17 bases remaining between them. The CDR3 spells CASSPTLGRGTEAFF. In DNA form, the CDR3 reads TGTGCCAGCAGCCCTACGTTGGGGAGGGGCACTGAAGCTTTCTTT.

This clonotype was observed at least ten times. The rearrangement links TRBV6-1 to TRBJ1-5; D is perhaps TRBD1 (5 bases). The CDR3 totals 14 residues. With 3 bases removed from V and 5 bases from J, the gap between germline ends came to 11 bases. Per germline, CDR1 MNHNS and CDR2 SASEGT. The CDR3 DNA follows: TGTGCCAGCAGTGAGGAACAGGTCTATCAGCCCCAGCATTTT. Translation: CASSEEQVYQPQHF.

The chain employs TRBV19 and TRBJ2-2; maybe TRBD1 (6 bases). In germline, CDR1 is LNHDA, CDR2 SQIVND (reference sequence). V lost 4 bases and J lost 0, with 9 bases in between. This CDR3 has 15 amino acids. The chain's CDR3 is CASSSRTANTGELFF. The CDR3 bases are TGTGCCAGTAGTAGCCGGACAGCGAACACCGGGGAGCTGTTTTTT. The whole variable domain, filled in from reference TRBV19 and TRBJ2-2, reads DGGITQSPKYLFRKEGQNVTLSCEQNLNHDAMYWYRQDPGQGLRLIYYSQIVNDFQKGDIAEGYSVSREKKESFPLTVTSAQKNPTAFYLCASSSRTANTGELFFGEGSRLTVL.

The chain combines TRBV6-2 or TRBV6-3 with TRBJ2-1; 7 nucleotides agree with TRBD1. The CDR3 spans 18 residues. Germline CDR1 reads MNHEY; CDR2 reads SVGEGT. V was pared by 7 bases and J by 0 bases, with 15 bases of the junction left unmatched. The CDR3 DNA follows: TGTGCCAGCAATATCAGGGACAGACACACCTCCTCCTACAATGAGCAGTTCTTC. This gives the protein CASNIRDRHTSSYNEQFF.

The CDR3 here is CASSQGTGTGNTIYF. The DNA of the CDR3 is TGTGCCAGCAGCCAAGGGACAGGGACAGGAAACACCATATATTTT. The chain carries TRBV14 and TRBJ1-3; 8 bases map to TRBD1. CDR1 and CDR2 (germline): SGHDN, FVKESK. Trimming at V came to 1 base and at J to 4 bases, leaving 3 bases not matched to a gene. There are 15 residues in the CDR3.

V is TRBV7-9 and J is TRBJ2-7; 11 bases map to TRBD2. The trim removed 2 bases at V and 5 bases at J, leaving 2 bases unmatched. The CDR3 sequence is 14 residues long. Germline values: CDR1 SEHNR, CDR2 FQNEAQ (reference sequence). In DNA, the CDR3 is TGTGCCAGCAGCTTAACTAGCGGGAGTAACGAGCAGTACTTC. Encoded protein: CASSLTSGSNEQYF.

There are a few counts of this clonotype. The chain has TRBV10-2 and TRBJ1-1; 7 bases agree with TRBD1. This CDR3 is 11 amino acids long. J lost 7 bases, V lost 6 bases, and 2 bases had no gene match. Germline values: CDR1 WSHSY, CDR2 SAAADI. The CDR3 protein is CASSRDSEAFF. In nucleotides, the CDR3 is TGCGCCAGCAGCCGGGACAGTGAAGCTTTCTTT.

V usage is TRBV12-3 or TRBV12-4 and J usage is TRBJ1-2, with 7 positions matching TRBD1. The CDR3 is 11 amino acids. V shed 8 bases and J 3 bases; nucleotides not matched to a gene: 0. DNA of the CDR3: TGTGCCAGCGGGACAGACTATGGCTACACCTTC. Translated, it gives CASGTDYGYTF.